This TCR beta chain was identified during a study of monozygotic twins with inflammatory bowel disease (dated by TCRdb to the late 2010s). Looking at the study overall: The full study comprised approximately 28 monozygotic twin pairs: nine German pairs (four IBD-concordant, five IBD-discordant) and 19 IBD-discordant Danish pairs. Each individual had, on average, about 151 000 unique TCRalpha sequences and 181 000 unique TCRbeta sequences available for analysis. Within discordant pairs, disease-associated traits were sought mainly by comparing IBD patients with their genetically identical healthy co-twins. Broad study findings and their caveats: Concordant and discordant twins showed no difference in repertoire similarity, possibly because of limited statistical power. Because patients received different immunosuppressive treatments, the repertoires may have picked up extra background noise and variability between individuals. The analysis was unable to tell apart different T cell subtypes. Fewer clonotypes were shared with other individuals by IBD patients than by healthy twins, most markedly in patients showing signs of disease activity. No single strong signal or clonotype linked to IBD turned up in the results, so the idea that one exists was not supported. IBD patients had lower TCRbeta repertoire diversity, measured by the inverse Simpson index, than their healthy co-twins.

From a lookup of the germline V gene, CDR1 and CDR2 are KGHSH and LQKENI. Counted from cysteine to phenylalanine, this CDR3 has 14 amino acids. No DNA is given. From each donor, a roughly 2.5 ml peripheral blood sample was collected into PAXgene tubes and kept at -80 degrees C. Without any T cell sorting, total RNA was extracted from whole blood using the PAXgene blood miRNA kit on an automated QIAcube. Peripheral blood from monozygotic twin pairs who were concordant or discordant for inflammatory bowel disease underwent deep TCRalpha and TCRbeta repertoire profiling using unique molecular barcoding. For every twin pair, smoking habits were documented, and each individual was categorised as a current, former or never smoker. The receptor library was made with 5' RACE. For each TCR library, around 3,500 ng of total RNA was used. cDNA was synthesized with SMARTScribe reverse transcriptase in eight separate reactions per sample. During cDNA synthesis, unique molecular identifiers containing a 6-nucleotide sample barcode were introduced by template switching. TCRalpha and TCRbeta cDNA was amplified in two nested PCRs of approximately 17 and 9 cycles, and bead purification was carried out after each PCR. Before amplification, the cDNA was treated with uracil DNA-glycosylase and purified using the QIAquick PCR purification kit. The second PCR added Illumina TruSeq-compatible adapters along with sample-specific barcodes. TapeStation and Qubit were used to check library quality and concentration, and about 5 ng of each library was pooled. Sequencing of pooled libraries was carried out on an Illumina HiSeq2500 single-index Rapid Run using 2 x 100 bp reads and custom sequencing primers. The authors' analysis ran thus. MiGEC version 1.2.6 was used for UMI-based consensus assembly to correct PCR and sequencing errors. MiXCR version 2.1.1 was used to carry out V(D)J alignment, clonotype assembly and CDR3 extraction. To normalise gene usage, clonotype sharing and MAIT/NKT TCR abundance, the analysis used the top 1000, 10 000 and 20 000 clonotypes per sample. After downsampling to 27 000 UMIs, diversity was calculated as the inverse Simpson index using the vegan R package. Paired Mann-Whitney U tests were applied to discordant twin pairs, with Benjamini-Hochberg correction for multiple testing. Based on TCRdb reprocessing of the reads, there is one entry per CDR3 protein sequence, and DNA is missing. The V and J calls shown here were made by TCRdb, not taken from the authors' results. The sample's clone listing holds some 330,000 distinct CDR3 sequences. Clones ranked in the top ten supply approximately 5.4% of the sample.

Of note for this clonotype: No cognate antigen has been identified for it.

The specimen sequenced was blood. This TCR was sampled from a human donor with ulcerative colitis or Crohn's disease, or a healthy co-twin of an affected twin (not recorded which). The chain uses TRBV18 and TRBJ1-1. The CDR3 here reads CASSDTFANTEAFF.